This TCR beta chain was found in a study of CXCR3-negative and CXCR3-positive naive CD8 T cells. The germline CDR1 and CDR2 sequences are DFQATT and SNEGSKA (reference sequence). This CDR3 has 17 amino acids. The sorter processed each CD8+ T cell subset in triplicate at hundreds of thousands of cells apiece. The authors made the TRB cDNA libraries by 5' RACE using UMI labels. TCRdb re-called the 5' RACE reads and catalogs CDR3 proteins one per entry, DNA excluded. The sample totals approximately 83,000 distinct CDR3 sequences. The receptor was isolated from a human donor in good health. Some clones in this sample may be carry-over from other donors' samples. The rearrangement joins TRBV20-1 to TRBJ2-7. The sequencing sample was made of naive CXCR3- CD8+ T cells from blood. Subset denoted: CD45RO-CCR7+CD27+CD95- naive CD8+ T cells lacking CXCR3 (TNR3-). The CDR3 protein is CSARVRIIGLNSYEQYF.